This TCR beta chain was observed in a study of blood T cell repertoires in COVID-19 (dated by TCRdb to 2020 to 2022). For the study in its entirety: The collaborator samples originated in the United States, Italy and Spain and spanned the acute and convalescent phases of COVID-19. Sample metadata almost always included a de-identified subject ID, COVID-19 status, age in years and sex. The samples were drawn from the first 160 participants of the ongoing ImmuneRACE study and from over a thousand subjects provided by 6 global collaborators. HLA class I and class II types, where available, came from metadata supplied by the sample provider rather than from assay-based typing. The material from the prospective study consisted of cDNA or gDNA derived from T cells, B-cell-depleted T cells, or PBMCs. Subjects who had been exposed to COVID-19, were actively infected with it, or had recovered from it provided the deeply sampled blood TCRbeta repertoires that made up the dataset. The repertoires were released in a freely available public database meant as a resource for research on the immune response to SARS-CoV-2.

Turning to this clone: Its antigen is unknown. Base qualities are not recorded, but no much larger clone differs from it by a single base.

In Seattle, one collaborating source enrolled patients while the infection was active and tracked those patients longitudinally over the course of disease. Collaborating institutions collected whole blood in K2EDTA tubes following their own protocols. For TCRbeta analysis, collaborator samples were shipped as frozen whole blood, as isolated PBMCs, or as DNA extracted from either sample type. Germline trimming amounts to 3 bases on V and 0 bases on J, with 12 as the count of junction bases outside the gene matches. The CDR3 covers 20 residues, taking in both the cysteine and the phenylalanine. Left in the record is the CDR3 DNA by itself, 60 bases read in frame from the first base. TCRbeta CDR3 regions were amplified from genomic DNA by means of the immunoSEQ Assay, a bias-controlled multiplex PCR. The published analysis was carried out like this. Nucleated cell counts per sample were estimated from amplification of reference gene primers within the assay. Sequence reads were collapsed and filtered to measure the absolute abundance of every unique TCRbeta CDR3 rearrangement. For each sample, productive Simpson clonality was calculated as the square root of Simpson's diversity index over productive rearrangements. This immuneACCESS table, as held by TCRdb, lists in-frame sequences with V and J called but not all clones. Of the missing ones, under half trace to an unresolved V gene in checked studies; the others have no known cause. That table gives V, J and clone size, and the DNA gave D and trimming. This sample is represented by under 200,000 clones; roughly nine tenths of them were singletons. 9.5% to 13% of the sample is in the top ten clones.

Overall results and qualifications from the work: Clinical and demographic metadata were provided uncurated, with the amount varying by source and participant.

The TCR was taken from a woman aged 55-69 years with COVID-19, enrolled during active disease. The chain links TRBV23-1 with TRBJ2-1; 12 bases in the middle match TRBD2. TRBV23-1 is reported as an ORF; its role is uncertain. Sequencing was performed on peripheral blood. At the DNA level, the sequence is TGCGCCAGCAGTCAGTCGGGACTAGCGGGCTTATTAAGCTCCTACAATGAGCAGTTCTTC. Its protein product is CASSQSGLAGLLSSYNEQFF.